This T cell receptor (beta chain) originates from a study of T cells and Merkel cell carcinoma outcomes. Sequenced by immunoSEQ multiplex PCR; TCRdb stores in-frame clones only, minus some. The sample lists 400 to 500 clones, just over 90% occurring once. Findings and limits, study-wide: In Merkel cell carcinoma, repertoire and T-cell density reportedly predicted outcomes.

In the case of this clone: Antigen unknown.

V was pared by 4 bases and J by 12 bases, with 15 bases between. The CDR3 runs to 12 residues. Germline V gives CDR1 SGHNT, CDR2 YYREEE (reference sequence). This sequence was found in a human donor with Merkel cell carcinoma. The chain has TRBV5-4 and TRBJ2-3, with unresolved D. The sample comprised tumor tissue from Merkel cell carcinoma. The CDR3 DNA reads TGTGCCAGCAGCCTGGCTCCCGCACCCCAGTATTTT. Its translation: CASSLAPAPQYF.